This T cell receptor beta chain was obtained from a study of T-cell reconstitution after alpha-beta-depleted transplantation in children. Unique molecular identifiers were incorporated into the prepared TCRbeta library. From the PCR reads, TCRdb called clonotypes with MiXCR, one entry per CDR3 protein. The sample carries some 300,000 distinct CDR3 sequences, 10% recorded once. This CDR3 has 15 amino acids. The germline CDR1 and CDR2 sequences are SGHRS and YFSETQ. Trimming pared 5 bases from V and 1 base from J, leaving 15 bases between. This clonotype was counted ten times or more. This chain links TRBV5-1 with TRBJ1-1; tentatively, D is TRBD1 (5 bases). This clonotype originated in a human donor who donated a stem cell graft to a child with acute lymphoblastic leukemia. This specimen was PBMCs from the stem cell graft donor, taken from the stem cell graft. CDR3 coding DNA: TGCGCCAGCAGTCTTTCGGGGACGGGGAACACTGAAGCTTTCTTT. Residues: CASSLSGTGNTEAFF.